This T cell receptor (beta chain) is drawn from a study of T-cell memory formation after mild COVID-19. Study-wide background: Clusters were largely donor specific.

This CDR3 is 13 amino acids long. Germline loops: CDR1 SEHNR, CDR2 FQNEAQ (reference sequence). Trimming cost V 6 bases and J 9 bases; bases outside gene matches: 7. TCRdb ran MiXCR on the 5' RACE reads and lists one entry per CDR3 protein. The data hold some 350,000 distinct CDR3 sequences, with about 16% observed a single time. This clonotype turned up a few times. The antigen remains undetermined. Broader study findings: What remained unconfirmed was the SARS-CoV-2 specificity of second-wave clones peaking on day 37. Clones which contracted sat mainly in CM and EM if CD4+, and in EMRA if CD8+.

Sequencing was performed on PBMCs or a T cell subset sorted from them (not recorded which). The source is a man aged 18 to 29 who had mild COVID-19 (a few samples of this study predate the infection). Cell type and time point are not known. The chain is built from TRBV7-9 and TRBJ2-1; 8 positions agree with TRBD1. Here the CDR3 DNA reads TGTGCCAGCAGGGAAGCAGGGGGCATTGAGCAGTTCTTC. Protein: CASREAGGIEQFF.